The T cell receptor (beta chain) under discussion was sequenced for a study of T cell repertoires in cytomegalovirus infection. The wider study: Matching HLA type and CMV infection were both indicated by public TCR beta signatures.

TCRdb ran MiXCR on the reads and lists one entry per CDR3 protein. In the table there are about 270,000 distinct CDR3 sequences, around 20% of which are singletons. Per the germline V gene, CDR1 is SGHTA and CDR2 is FQGTGA. Trimming shortened V by 1 base and J by 6 bases, and 10 bases separated the two germline ends. This CDR3 spans 14 amino acids. For this clonotype: Its specificity is unknown.

V is TRBV7-3 and J is TRBJ2-1; D not certain. This specimen consisted of cultured PBMCs, obtained from culture after CMV antigen stimulation. This clonotype was obtained from a human donor in good health (CMV status not recorded). Some clones in this sample may be carry-over from other donors' samples. The CDR3 DNA reads as TGTGCCAGCAGCTTAAGTCGGCCCCCCAATGAGCAGTTCTTC. Amino acids: CASSLSRPPNEQFF.